The entry below gives a single TCR beta chain sequence along with its context. This record belongs to a study of T cell responses to AZD1222 COVID-19 vaccine. Sequenced by immunoSEQ multiplex PCR; TCRdb stores in-frame clones only, minus some. The data show approximately 150,000 clones, with more than 90% seen just once and about 3.6% held by the top ten. This sequence originates from an adult who received the AZD1222 COVID-19 vaccine. The sequencing used peripheral blood, collected 28 days after the second AZD1222 dose.

CDR3 protein: CASSWDRGSYNEQFF. In DNA form, the CDR3 reads TGTGCCAGCAGCTGGGACAGGGGGTCATACAATGAGCAGTTCTTC. The V call is TRBV2, the J call TRBJ2-1; 11 bases align to TRBD1. The CDR3 loop spans 15 amino acids. V dropped 6 bases and J dropped 4; count of bases not matched to a gene: 5. Germline V lookup: CDR1 SNHLY, CDR2 FYNNEI.